The 18 T cell receptor beta chains in this list originate from one sample, sequenced in a study of regulatory T cells in long-lasting Graves disease. iRepertoire HTBI primers and Arm-PCR of CDR3 regions built TCR beta libraries. TCRdb re-analysed the multiplex PCR reads in MiXCR, keeping a single row per CDR3 protein. The sample lists a few hundred thousand distinct CDR3 sequences, 23% occurring once. Time point: persistent/refractory GD, antithyroid drugs over 5 years with positive TRAb. PBMCs provided the RNA from which the TCR library was made. The source was peripheral blood mononuclear cells (PBMCs), collected when the disease was refractory, from a patient treated with antithyroid drugs. The receptors derive from a woman aged 40 to 50 with Graves disease.

Notes on this clonotype: Sequence at one end of the junction differs from germline and may be a read error. The chain has TRBV7-7 and TRBJ2-5; a possible D gene is TRBD1 (6 bases). This CDR3 is built from 13 residues. The V gene's germline CDR1 is SSHAT and CDR2 FNYEAQ (reference sequence). The CDR3 loop reads CASSASQGETQYF. The CDR3 nucleotides are TGTGCTAGCAGCGCTTCACAGGGCGAGACCCAGTACTTC.

This clonotype has at least ten counts. V gene TRBV24-1 combines with J gene TRBJ2-7, with 7 bases fitting TRBD1. The ends lost 8 bases at V and 3 bases at J; junction bases unmatched: 12. The CDR3 covers 15 residues. Germline assignment: CDR1 KGHDR and CDR2 SFDVKD. CDR3 sequence: CATTQDRDRVYEQYF. DNA of the CDR3: TGTGCCACCACTCAGGACCGGGACAGAGTCTACGAGCAGTACTTC.

The rearrangement uses TRBV12-3 or TRBV12-4 and TRBJ1-5; D not certain. V lost 4 bases and J lost 1, with 5 bases in between. This CDR3 has 13 residues. CDR3: CASSSPSNQPQHF. In DNA form, the CDR3 reads TGTGCCAGCAGTTCCCCGAGCAATCAGCCCCAGCATTTT.

The chain recombines TRBV5-8 with TRBJ1-4; D gene unclear. Between the trimmed V and J ends, which lost 1 base and 10 bases, there was a span of 20 bases. Germline CDR1 is SGHTS and CDR2 is YDEGEE. The length of the CDR3 is 16 residues. This chain's CDR3 is CASSLRRVLAEGKLFF. In nucleotides, the CDR3 is TGTGCCAGCAGCTTGCGAAGGGTCCTTGCTGAGGGAAAACTGTTTTTT.

For this clonotype: The CDR3 carries no conserved terminal phenylalanine or tryptophan, so it likely arises from a read error. The rearrangement links TRBV6-1 to TRBJ2-7; 8 nucleotides align to TRBD1. The CDR3 spans 14 residues. Looked up from germline, CDR1 is MNHNS and CDR2 is SASEGT. V lost 6 bases, J lost 0 bases, and 4 bases stayed unmatched. CDR3 DNA sequence: TGTGCCAGCAGGACAGGGGCCCCCTCCTACGAGCAGTACCTC. It yields the protein CASRTGAPSYEQYL.

This clonotype was seen a few times. An end of the junction differs from the germline gene, which may be a read error. The chain couples TRBV24-1 to TRBJ2-7; the match to TRBD1 covers 7 bases. CDR3 length: 15 residues. Per germline, CDR1 KGHDR and CDR2 SFDVKD. CDR3 sequence reads: CATSDLSDRAGEQHF. The CDR3 DNA reads TGTGCCACCAGTGATTTAAGCGACAGGGCCGGGGAGCAGCACTTC.

This clonotype has more than one count but fewer than ten. The rearrangement joins TRBV2 to TRBJ2-1; 10 bases line up with TRBD1. The V gene's germline CDR1 is SNHLY and CDR2 FYNNEI. This CDR3 has 14 residues. The V and J ends lost 3 bases and 12 bases, in that order; junction bases with no gene match: 8. The CDR3 DNA reads as TGTGCCAGCAGTGACTCCTGGGACAGGGGCTTGCAGTTCTTC. Encoded protein: CASSDSWDRGLQFF.

Concerning this clonotype: One end of the junction is discordant with germline, which a read error may explain. The V call is TRBV7-6, the J call TRBJ2-3; D gene uncertain. This CDR3 region has 11 residues. Germline V gene lookup returns CDR1 SGHVS and CDR2 FNYEAQ. The CDR3 spells CASSFTDAQYF. In DNA form, the CDR3 reads TGTGCCAGCTCGTTCACAGATGCGCAGTATTTT.

This clonotype is a singleton in its sample. The chain carries TRBV2 and TRBJ2-1; TRBD2 matches 8 bases. The germline CDR1 and CDR2 sequences are SNHLY and FYNNEI. This CDR3 spans 16 amino acids. The V segment lost 6 bases and the J segment 5 bases; nucleotides outside the gene matches: 12. In DNA, the CDR3 is TGTGCCAGCAGCCCGGGCTTAGCGGGAATCGACAATGAGCAGTTCTTC. The encoded protein is CASSPGLAGIDNEQFF.

This clonotype has just one count. The chain employs TRBV6-2 or TRBV6-3 and TRBJ2-1; tentatively, D is TRBD2 (5 bases). Trimming removed 5 bases from V and 12 bases from J, with 20 bases in between. The germline CDR1 and CDR2 sequences are MNHEY and SVGEGT. The CDR3 is 14 residues long. CDR3: CASSEAYSETAQFF. The CDR3 bases are TGTGCCAGCAGTGAAGCCTATAGCGAAACGGCGCAGTTCTTC.

This clonotype turned up a few times. V and J are TRBV2 and TRBJ2-3, with no clear D. Germline assignment: CDR1 SNHLY and CDR2 FYNNEI. V shed 3 bases and J shed 1 base, with 11 bases lying between them. CDR3 length equals 15 residues. CDR3 sequence reads: CASSDEAPGTDTQYF. CDR3 sequence (DNA): TGTGCCAGCAGTGACGAAGCGCCGGGCACAGATACGCAGTATTTT.

A few counts support this clonotype. This chain joins TRBV7-3 and TRBJ2-7; perhaps TRBD2 as D (6 bases). This CDR3 comprises 16 residues. V dropped 5 bases and J dropped 4 bases, with 21 bases sitting between them. CDR1 and CDR2 (germline): SGHTA, FQGTGA. The chain's CDR3 is CASSLPKGDSAYEQYF. As DNA, the CDR3 is TGTGCCAGCAGCCTACCAAAAGGGGACTCTGCATACGAGCAGTACTTC. Variable domain in full (rest from reference TRBV7-3 and TRBJ2-7): GAGVSQTPSNKVTEKGKYVELRCDPISGHTALYWYRQSLGQGPEFLIYFQGTGAADDSGLPNDRFFAVRPEGSVSTLKIQRTERGDSAVYLCASSLPKGDSAYEQYFGPGTRLTVT.

This clonotype was recorded many times. This chain joins TRBV28 and TRBJ1-2, with 7 bases lining up with TRBD1. With V trimmed by 4 bases and J by 3 bases, 8 bases remained unmatched. This CDR3 has 15 residues. Germline V lookup: CDR1 MDHEN, CDR2 SYDVKM. Here the CDR3 reads CASSSGQKGDYGYTF. In DNA, the CDR3 is TGTGCCAGCAGTTCGGGACAGAAAGGAGACTATGGCTACACCTTC.

For the CDR3, the DNA is TGCGCCAGCAGCTTGGCCCCGAACACCGGGGAGCTGTTTTTT. It is translated as CASSLAPNTGELFF. The chain joins TRBV5-1 to TRBJ2-2; D is ambiguous. The germline V gene has CDR1 SGHRS and CDR2 YFSETQ. The CDR3 sequence is 14 residues long. The V end was cut by 0 bases, the J end by 0 bases, with 3 bases between.

This clonotype has ten or more counts. V usage is TRBV24-1 and J usage is TRBJ2-5; TRBD1 matches 9 bases. V lost 3 bases and J lost 2; bases outside the gene matches: 3. Germline V CDR1 and CDR2: KGHDR, SFDVKD. CDR3 length equals 15 residues. CDR3 nucleotide sequence: TGTGCCACCAGTGATCCCGGGACAGGGCAAGAGACCCAGTACTTC. It specifies CATSDPGTGQETQYF.

There are many counts of this clonotype. This sequence joins TRBV28 and TRBJ1-5; D is ambiguous. The germline V and J ends were trimmed by 4 bases and 1 base, with 14 bases remaining between them. Germline V CDR1 and CDR2: MDHEN, SYDVKM. The CDR3 runs to 16 residues. The CDR3 sequence: CASSSVGFGSNQPQHF. The CDR3 coding sequence is TGTGCCAGCAGTTCGGTCGGGTTCGGGAGCAATCAGCCCCAGCATTTT.

The chain employs TRBV15 and TRBJ1-5, with 8 positions matching TRBD1. V lost 8 bases to trimming and J lost 4 bases; unmatched junction nucleotides: 7. CDR3 length: 14 amino acids. CDR1 LNHNV and CDR2 YYDKDF come from the germline V gene (reference sequence). The CDR3 loop reads CATGQGGRNQPQHF. In nucleotides, the CDR3 is TGTGCCACCGGACAGGGCGGGAGAAATCAGCCCCAGCATTTT.

This clonotype was seen at least ten times. The chain uses TRBV7-2 and TRBJ2-5; D remains unclear. The V end was cut by 3 bases, the J end by 1 base, with 9 bases between. There are 14 residues in the CDR3. CDR1 and CDR2 from the germline V gene are SGHTA and FQGNSA. The CDR3 reads CASSFPPGQETQYF. CDR3 DNA sequence: TGTGCCAGCAGCTTTCCTCCCGGCCAAGAGACCCAGTACTTC.